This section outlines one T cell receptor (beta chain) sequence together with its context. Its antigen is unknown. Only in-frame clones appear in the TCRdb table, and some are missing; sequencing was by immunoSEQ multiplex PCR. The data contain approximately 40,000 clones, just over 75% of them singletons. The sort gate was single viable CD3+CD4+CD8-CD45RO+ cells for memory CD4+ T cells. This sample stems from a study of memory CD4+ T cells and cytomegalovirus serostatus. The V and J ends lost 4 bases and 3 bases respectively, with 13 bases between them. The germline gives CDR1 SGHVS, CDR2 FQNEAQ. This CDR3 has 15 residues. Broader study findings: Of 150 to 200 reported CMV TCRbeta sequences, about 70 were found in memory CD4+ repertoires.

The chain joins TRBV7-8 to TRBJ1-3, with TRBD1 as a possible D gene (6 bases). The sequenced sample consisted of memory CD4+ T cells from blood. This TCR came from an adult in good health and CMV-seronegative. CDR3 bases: TGTGCCAGCAGCTCTACATGGACAGTTGGAAACACCATATATTTT. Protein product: CASSSTWTVGNTIYF.